This TCR beta chain was sequenced during a study of cytomegalovirus exposure and HLA in healthy donors. The sample holds a few counts of this clone. Its matching antigen is unknown. Looked up from germline, CDR1 is SEHNR and CDR2 is FQNEAQ (reference sequence). The CDR3 is 12 residues long. V dropped 4 bases and J dropped 5 bases, with 9 bases sitting between them. 60 Vbeta and 13 Jbeta primers were used in PCR. Here immunoSEQ multiplex PCR was the method, and the copy in TCRdb shows in-frame clones only, minus some. The data show approximately 110,000 clones, around 67% seen once. General study findings and limits: Reports indicate that TCR beta sequences accurately predicted the HLA-A and HLA-B alleles of most subjects. TRBV6-2, TRBV6-3 and other indistinguishable V segments were excluded. In a later analysis, TCR beta V- and J-gene trimming was associated with a missense DCLRE1C variant.

This chain connects TRBV7-9 to TRBJ2-7, with D unresolved. Sequencing was performed on PBMCs. This receptor was taken from a man between 60 and 75 years old in good health and CMV-seropositive. CDR3 sequence reads: CASSSRTDEQYF. CDR3 nucleotides: TGTGCCAGCAGCTCCCGAACTGACGAGCAGTACTTC.